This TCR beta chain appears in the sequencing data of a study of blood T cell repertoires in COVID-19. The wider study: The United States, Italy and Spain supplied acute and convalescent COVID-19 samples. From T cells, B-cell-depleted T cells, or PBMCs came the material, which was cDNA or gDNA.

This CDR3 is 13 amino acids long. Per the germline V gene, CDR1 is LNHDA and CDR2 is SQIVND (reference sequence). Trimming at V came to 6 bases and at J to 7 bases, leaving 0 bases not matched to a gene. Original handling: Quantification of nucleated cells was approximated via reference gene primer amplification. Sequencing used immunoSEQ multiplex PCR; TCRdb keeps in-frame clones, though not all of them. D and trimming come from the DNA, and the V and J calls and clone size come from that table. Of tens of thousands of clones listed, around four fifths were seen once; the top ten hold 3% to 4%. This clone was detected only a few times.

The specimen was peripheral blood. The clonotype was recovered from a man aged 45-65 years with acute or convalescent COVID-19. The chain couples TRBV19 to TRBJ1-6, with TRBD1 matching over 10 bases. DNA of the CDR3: TGTGCCAGTAGGGACAGGGGGAATTCACCCCTCCACTTT. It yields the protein CASRDRGNSPLHF.